The TCR beta chain under discussion was sequenced for a study of a mutant IDH1 vaccine in newly diagnosed glioma. Study background: The treated population exhibited a male proportion of about 62%, a female proportion of about 38%, and a mean age of about 40 years. Every participant had undergone radiotherapy, temozolomide, or both before, and most underwent both.

In this sample, this clone turned up a few times. Its antigen remains unknown. Time point meaning: baseline, week 1 (first vaccination visit). The treatment denotes: pre-vaccination baseline after standard-of-care therapy. Donor diagnoses consisted of new WHO grade 3 or 4 IDH1-mutant, ATRX-lost astrocytomas. Study results and caveats: There were vaccine-induced immune responses in around 93% of the patients.

The CDR3 spans 15 residues. The V gene's germline CDR1 is SGHRS and CDR2 YFSETQ. The trim removed 0 bases at V and 4 bases at J, leaving 3 bases unmatched. Profiled with immunoSEQ multiplex PCR; TCRdb holds only in-frame clones, not every one. The sample yields 50,000 to 65,000 clones, 65% to 85% seen once. The material was PBMCs, obtained from a glioma patient treated with radiotherapy, temozolomide or both. The sequence was collected from a man aged 18 to 29 with glioma. The J gene is TRBJ2-5, the V gene TRBV5-1, with TRBD1 identical over 10 bases. CDR3 coding DNA: TGCGCCAGCAGCTTGGGGACAGGGGGGCGAGAGACCCAGTACTTC. As protein: CASSLGTGGRETQYF.